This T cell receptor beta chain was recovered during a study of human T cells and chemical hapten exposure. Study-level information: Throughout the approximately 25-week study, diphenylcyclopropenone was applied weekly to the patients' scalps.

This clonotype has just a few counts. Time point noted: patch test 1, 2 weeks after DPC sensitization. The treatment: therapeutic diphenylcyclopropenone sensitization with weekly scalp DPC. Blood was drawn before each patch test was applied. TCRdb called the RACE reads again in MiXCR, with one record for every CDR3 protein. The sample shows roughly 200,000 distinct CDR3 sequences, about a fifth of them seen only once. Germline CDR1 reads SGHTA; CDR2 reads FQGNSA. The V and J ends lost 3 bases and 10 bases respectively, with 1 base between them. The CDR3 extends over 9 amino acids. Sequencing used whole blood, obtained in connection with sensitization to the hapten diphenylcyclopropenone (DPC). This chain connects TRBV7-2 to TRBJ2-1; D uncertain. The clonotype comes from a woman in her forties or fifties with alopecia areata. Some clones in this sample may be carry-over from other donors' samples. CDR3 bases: TGTGCCAGCAGCTTCGAGCAGTTCTTC. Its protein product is CASSFEQFF.